This T cell receptor (beta chain) is drawn from a study of regulatory T cells in long-lasting Graves disease. The time point is: persistent/refractory GD, antithyroid drugs over 5 years with positive TRAb. TCR sequences were obtained from RNA taken from PBMCs. Arm-PCR with iRepertoire HTBI primers amplified the CDR3 regions for these TCR beta libraries. MiXCR, applied by TCRdb to the multiplex PCR reads, yields one record per CDR3 protein. The sample has 500,000 to 700,000 distinct CDR3 sequences, about 32% seen once; the top ten hold 35% to 55%. V lost 6 bases to trimming and J lost 0 bases; unmatched junction nucleotides: 8. This CDR3 has 16 amino acids. CDR1 DFQATT and CDR2 SNEGSKA come from the germline V gene (reference sequence). Study conclusions and caveats: Compared with new cases, persistent Graves' patients showed reduced TCR diversity. Persistent cases favored TRBV28, TRBJ1-2 and TRBJ2-5. The persistent group shared 2,500 to 3,000 public clonotypes, more than the 850 to 1,000 shared by new patients. Authors noted too few samples as a limitation.

A remark on this clonotype: The antigen is undetermined.

The sequence was collected from a female donor with Graves disease. The V gene is TRBV20-1, the J gene TRBJ2-7, with TRBD2 matching over 13 bases. Sequences were derived from peripheral blood mononuclear cells (PBMCs), sampled when the disease was refractory, from a patient treated with antithyroid drugs. The CDR3 DNA is TGCAGTGCAACCGGGACTAGCGGGAAGAGCTCCTACGAGCAGTACTTC. It is translated as CSATGTSGKSSYEQYF.